This T cell receptor (beta chain) was found in a study of blood T cell repertoires in COVID-19. Looking at the study overall: The United States, Italy and Spain provided the acute and convalescent COVID-19 samples. T cells, B-cell-depleted T cells, or PBMCs provided the cDNA or gDNA that served as material.

J lost 6 bases, V lost 6 bases, and 10 bases had no gene match. Germline V gene lookup returns CDR1 SGHAT and CDR2 FQNNGV. CDR3 size: 15 residues. As originally analysed: Amplification of reference gene primers provided the estimated nucleated cell counts. Sequencing was performed with immunoSEQ multiplex PCR; in TCRdb, only in-frame clones are kept and a portion is missing. Clonal size and the V and J genes are those of that table, whereas D and trimming came from the DNA. The data show roughly 87,000 clones, with approximately 85% seen just once and approximately 2.8% held by the top ten. Enrolled during active infection, Seattle patients were then followed longitudinally. This clone was seen a single time.

The TCR comes from a woman of 80 years or more with COVID-19, enrolled during active disease. J is TRBJ2-7 and V is TRBV11-2; 11 bases line up with TRBD2. Sequencing was done on a sample of peripheral blood. This CDR3 reads CASRKPGLAALEQYF. The CDR3 bases are TGTGCCAGCAGAAAACCGGGACTAGCGGCCCTCGAGCAGTACTTC.